Sequencing of this T cell receptor beta chain was carried out in a study of blood T cell repertoires in COVID-19. Study context: The study drew acute and convalescent COVID-19 samples from the United States, Italy and Spain. T cells, B-cell-depleted T cells, or PBMCs provided the cDNA or gDNA that served as material.

V lost 6 bases and J lost 15; bases outside the gene matches: 7. The length of the CDR3 is 11 residues. Germline V gene lookup returns CDR1 KGHSH and CDR2 LQKENI. Original methodology: Reference gene primer amplification gave estimated nucleated cell counts. Clones were read by immunoSEQ multiplex PCR, and TCRdb kept only the in-frame ones, dropping some. For V, J and clone size, that table is used; D and trimming come from the DNA. The sample has hundreds of thousands of clones, approximately 81% seen once. The sequence derives from a man in his thirties or forties with active or convalescent COVID-19. The chain links TRBV18 to TRBJ1-5, with 8 bases lining up with TRBD1. The specimen sequenced was peripheral blood. The chain's CDR3 is CASSGTDRVHF. As DNA, the CDR3 is TGTGCCAGCTCCGGTACGGACAGGGTGCATTTT. Full variable domain (outside the CDR3, taken from reference TRBV18 and TRBJ1-5): NAGVMQNPRHLVRRRGQEARLRCSPMKGHSHVYWYRQLPEEGLKFMVYLQKENIIDESGMPKERFSAEFPKEGPSILRIQQVVRGDSAAYFCASSGTDRVHFGDGTRLSIL.